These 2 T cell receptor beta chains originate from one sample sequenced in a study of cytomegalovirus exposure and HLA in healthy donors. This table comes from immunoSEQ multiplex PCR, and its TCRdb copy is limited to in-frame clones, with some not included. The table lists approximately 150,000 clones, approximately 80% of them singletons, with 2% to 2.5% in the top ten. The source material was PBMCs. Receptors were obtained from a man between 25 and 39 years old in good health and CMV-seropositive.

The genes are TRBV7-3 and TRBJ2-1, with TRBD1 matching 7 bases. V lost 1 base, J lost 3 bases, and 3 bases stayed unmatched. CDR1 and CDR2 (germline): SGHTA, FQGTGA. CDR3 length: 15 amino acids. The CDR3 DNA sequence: TGTGCCAGCAGCTTAAATCAGGGGGTCTACAATGAGCAGTTCTTC. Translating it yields CASSLNQGVYNEQFF.

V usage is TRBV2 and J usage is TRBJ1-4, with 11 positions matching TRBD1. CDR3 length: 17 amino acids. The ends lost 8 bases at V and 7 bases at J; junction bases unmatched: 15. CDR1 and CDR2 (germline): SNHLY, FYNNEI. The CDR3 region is CASVGGTGGIWVEKLFF. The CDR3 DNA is TGTGCCAGCGTGGGCGGGACAGGGGGAATATGGGTTGAAAAACTGTTTTTT.